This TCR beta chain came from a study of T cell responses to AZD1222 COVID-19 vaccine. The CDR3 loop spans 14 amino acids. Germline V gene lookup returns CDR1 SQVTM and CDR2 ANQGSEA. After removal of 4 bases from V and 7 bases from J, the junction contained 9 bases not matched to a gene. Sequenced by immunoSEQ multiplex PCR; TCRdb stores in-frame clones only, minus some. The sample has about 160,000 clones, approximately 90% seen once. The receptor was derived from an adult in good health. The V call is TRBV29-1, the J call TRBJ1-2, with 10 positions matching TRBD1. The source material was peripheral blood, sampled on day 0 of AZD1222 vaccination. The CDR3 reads CSVAPGTGDVGYTF. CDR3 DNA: TGCAGCGTTGCGCCCGGGACAGGGGATGTTGGCTACACCTTC.